This T cell receptor beta chain comes out of a study of low-dose radiotherapy and immunotherapy resistance in tumors. CDR1 and CDR2 (germline): DFQATT, SNEGSKA (reference sequence). V gave up 3 bases and J gave up 2 bases, with 14 bases separating them. There are 14 residues in the CDR3. Donors were dosed with nivolumab and ipilimumab; they also received aspirin, low-dose cyclophosphamide and low-dose radiotherapy. Inclusion covered patients whose advanced solid tumors lacked tumor-infiltrating lymphocytes. Priming of first-strand cDNA relied on TRAV- and TRBV-specific primers (covering alpha and beta chains). With a constant-region primer and a V-primer adapter, TCRs were subjected to 20 PCR cycles of amplification. TCRdb reprocessed the reads via MiXCR and lists one record per CDR3 protein. The table lists more than 12,000 distinct CDR3 sequences, 49% of them singletons.

The V gene is TRBV20-1, the J gene TRBJ2-7; TRBD1 might be the D (5 bases). The TCR sequence derives from a human donor with advanced metastatic prostate, ovarian, gallbladder or colorectal cancer (not recorded which). This table probably holds off-target reads from a library built for another chain. CDR3 loop: CSASWTKTTYEQYF. DNA for the CDR3: TGCAGTGCTAGTTGGACAAAAACAACCTACGAGCAGTACTTC.